In this sample, the clone carrying this T cell receptor (beta chain) turned up many times. Its target is not known. The data are from a study of identical twins. TCRdb reprocessed the 5' RACE reads via MiXCR and lists one record per CDR3 protein. Here the sample spans around 300,000 distinct CDR3 sequences, roughly 8.6% being singletons. Study outcomes and limitations: Carriage of fewer insertions was seen in abundant cord blood beta clonotypes, whereas memory repertoires showed none.

CDR3 size: 19 residues. Germline CDR1 reads SGHDT; CDR2 reads YYEEEE. Trimming at V came to 4 bases and at J to 1 base, leaving 13 bases not matched to a gene. These data were likewise used in another study, on yellow fever vaccine responses in identical twins.

This clonotype was obtained from a woman between 18 and 29 years old in good health. The sample consisted of memory (CD45RO+) T cells sorted from blood. This chain connects TRBV5-6 to TRBJ2-3, with 12 nucleotides matching TRBD2. CDR3 DNA: TGTGCCAGCAGCGGGTCGACTAGCGGGAGAAACCCCGGCACAGATACGCAGTATTTT. Translation gives CASSGSTSGRNPGTDTQYF.